This T cell receptor (beta chain) was recorded in a study of shared clonotypes between healthy human individuals. Memory CD4+ cells were the fraction left after CD45RA+ naive selection. Notes on this clone: Its antigen is unidentified.

The junction had 8 bases not matched to a gene; V was cut back by 4 bases and J by 6 bases. The CDR3 contains 15 residues. Germline V lookup: CDR1 SGHVS, CDR2 FQNEAQ. Notes on the study in general: Generally, estimated richness proved larger in naive subsets than it did in memory subsets. Investigators collected only blood, and repertoires in tissues likely differ. Clonotypes shared by all four donors outscored non-shared clonotypes in generation probability.

Clones were read by immunoSEQ multiplex PCR, and TCRdb kept only the in-frame ones, dropping some. The sample carries over a million clones, around 78% recorded once. V usage is TRBV7-8 and J usage is TRBJ2-7; 11 bases fit TRBD2. The sequence came from a man aged 18 to 35 in good health. Some clones in this sample may be carry-over from other donors' samples. Sequenced input: memory CD4+ T cells from PBMCs. Subset here: CD45RA-negative fraction. CDR3 nucleotides: TGTGCCAGCAGCTCGGTAGCGGGAGGGGCCGGCGAGCAGTACTTC. This codes for CASSSVAGGAGEQYF.